The clone carrying this T cell receptor beta chain was recorded a few times. Its antigen is still unknown. This record comes from a study of shared clonotypes between healthy human individuals. Study-level results: Across subsets, estimated richness was generally greater for naive than for memory populations. A handful of donors held about 4.6% of naive CD4 clonotypes in common.

Deep level was the assay's run setting. Assay used: immunoSEQ multiplex PCR; TCRdb lists only in-frame clones, some missing. The sample has 2 million to 3 million clones, 85% to 95% seen once. This CDR3 is built from 12 residues. Per germline, CDR1 LNHDA and CDR2 SQIVND (reference sequence). V lost 6 bases and J lost 7, with 7 bases in between. The specimen was naive CD4+ T cells sorted from blood. Regarding subset: CD45RA+ positively selected. V is TRBV19 and J is TRBJ1-6; D gene uncertain. This clonotype was obtained from a young man in good health. CDR3 sequence reads: CASRLGNSPLHF. As DNA, the CDR3 is TGTGCCAGTAGGCTAGGGAATTCACCCCTCCACTTT.